This passage covers 21 T cell receptor beta chains from one sample sequenced in a study of control samples from healthy donors and cancer patients. Using immunoSEQ multiplex PCR, the repertoire was profiled, and TCRdb retains in-frame clones only, with some absent. The table has 65,000 to 75,000 clones, about 88% seen once. Sequenced material: blood. The receptors were gathered from a woman aged 50 to 60 in good health.

This chain joins TRBV28 and TRBJ2-2; 10 nucleotides line up with TRBD2. Losses at the gene ends were 5 bases for V and 8 bases for J; bases not matched to a gene: 8. In germline, CDR1 is MDHEN, CDR2 SYDVKM. CDR3 length: 15 residues. The CDR3 nucleotides are TGTGCCAGCAGTAGCCTAGCGGGAGTTGCGGGGGAGCTGTTTTTT. Protein product: CASSSLAGVAGELFF.

J is TRBJ1-4 and V is TRBV2, with unresolved D. This CDR3 has 15 residues. Germline CDR1 and CDR2: SNHLY and FYNNEI. V was clipped by 11 bases and J by 7 bases, with 23 bases between them. CDR3 protein: CASFPSRRLGEKLFF. The CDR3 coding sequence is TGTGCCTCCTTCCCGAGTAGGAGGCTAGGTGAAAAACTGTTTTTT.

The chain combines TRBV3-1 (or the pseudogene TRBV3-2) with TRBJ2-3; D perhaps matches TRBD2 (6 bases). Trimming cost V 6 bases and J 6 bases, with 16 bases left between them. CDR3 length equals 14 residues. CDR1 is LGHDT, CDR2 YNNKEL, per germline (reference sequence). The CDR3 region is CASRGTWGRDTQYF. DNA of the CDR3: TGTGCCAGCAGAGGGACTTGGGGTAGGGATACGCAGTATTTT.

A single count supports this clone. The chain recombines TRBV11-3 with TRBJ2-3, with D perhaps given as TRBD1 or TRBD2 (5 bases each). This CDR3 comprises 16 residues. Trimming stripped 1 base from V and 1 base from J, with 12 bases between. From germline, CDR1 is SGHNT and CDR2 YENEEA. The CDR3 nucleotides read TGTGCCAGCAGCTTAGCGCGAGGGGCCGGCACAGATACGCAGTATTTT. As protein: CASSLARGAGTDTQYF.

Regarding this clone: The same CDR3 arises from other DNA sequences in this sample as well. The rearrangement joins TRBV7-3 to TRBJ2-1; 12 nucleotides align to TRBD1. The germline V gene has CDR1 SGHTA and CDR2 FQGTGA. The CDR3 length is 15 residues. Losses at the gene ends were 3 bases for V and 5 bases for J; bases not matched to a gene: 2. The CDR3 loop reads CASSLGQGANNEQFF. In DNA, the CDR3 is TGTGCCAGCAGCTTGGGACAGGGGGCGAACAATGAGCAGTTCTTC. The variable domain in full, completed from reference TRBV7-3 and TRBJ2-1, reads GAGVSQTPSNKVTEKGKYVELRCDPISGHTALYWYRQSLGQGPEFLIYFQGTGAADDSGLPNDRFFAVRPEGSVSTLKIQRTERGDSAVYLCASSLGQGANNEQFFGPGTRLTVL.

The V gene is TRBV5-1, the J gene TRBJ1-3; D remains ambiguous. Germline V gene data show CDR1 as SGHRS and CDR2 as YFSETQ. Trimming left V 1 base short and J 2 bases short, with 7 bases between. The CDR3 is made up of 14 amino acids. This CDR3 reads CASSLTGTGNTIYF. The CDR3 DNA reads as TGCGCCAGCAGCTTGACGGGCACTGGAAACACCATATATTTT.

The gene calls are TRBV19 and TRBJ2-2; TRBD2 matches 7 bases. Germline V gene data show CDR1 as LNHDA and CDR2 as SQIVND (reference sequence). V gave up 4 bases and J gave up 13 bases; unmatched junction bases: 12. This CDR3 has 14 amino acids. CDR3 sequence (DNA): TGTGCCAGTAGTACGCCGGGACTACCCGCTACGCTGTTTTTT. It yields the protein CASSTPGLPATLFF. Together with reference TRBV19 and TRBJ2-2, the CDR3 gives the full variable domain: DGGITQSPKYLFRKEGQNVTLSCEQNLNHDAMYWYRQDPGQGLRLIYYSQIVNDFQKGDIAEGYSVSREKKESFPLTVTSAQKNPTAFYLCASSTPGLPATLFFGEGSRLTVL.

The chain employs TRBV28 and TRBJ1-3; 9 bases map to TRBD1. Germline lookup yields CDR1 MDHEN and CDR2 SYDVKM. This CDR3 spans 16 amino acids. The V segment lost 2 bases and the J segment 4 bases; nucleotides outside the gene matches: 6. The CDR3 DNA is TGTGCCAGCAGTTTAGGTACAGGGGGCAGGGGAAACACCATATATTTT. Translation gives CASSLGTGGRGNTIYF.

This clone was counted between two and nine times. J is TRBJ2-3 and V is TRBV5-1; possibly TRBD1 for D (5 bases). This CDR3 is built from 14 residues. In germline, CDR1 is SGHRS, CDR2 YFSETQ. V lost 4 bases and J lost 4, with 13 bases in between. The CDR3 DNA reads TGCGCCAGCAGCCCCGGACACCTGCCAGATACGCAGTATTTT. Its translation is CASSPGHLPDTQYF.

Note on this clone: At one end, the junction sequence differs from germline, possibly due to a read error. The sample carries other DNA sequences with the same CDR3. This chain links TRBV28 with TRBJ1-5, with TRBD1 as a possible D gene (6 bases). Per germline, CDR1 MDHEN and CDR2 SYDVKM. This CDR3 has 14 amino acids. Here the CDR3 DNA reads TGTGCCAGCAGTTGGACAGCTAGCAATCAACCCCAGCATTTT. Translation: CASSWTASNQPQHF.

CDR3 DNA sequence: TGTGCCAGCTCACCACCGACGGTCCTACACGAGCAGTACTTC. Its protein is CASSPPTVLHEQYF. This rearrangement joins TRBV18 to TRBJ2-7, with D uncertain. The V gene lost 0 bases and the J gene lost 5 bases, with 11 bases spanning the gap. Germline loops: CDR1 KGHSH, CDR2 LQKENI. CDR3 length equals 14 residues.

This chain connects TRBV5-6 to TRBJ1-6; 8 bases align to TRBD1. This CDR3 is 15 amino acids long. V shed 6 bases, J shed 7 bases, and the junction held 9 bases outside the gene matches. Germline V gene data show CDR1 as SGHDT and CDR2 as YYEEEE. CDR3 DNA: TGTGCCAGCACCCGAACCGGGACAGGAAATTCACCCCTCCACTTT. Translated, it gives CASTRTGTGNSPLHF.

This rearrangement joins TRBV5-3 to TRBJ2-5; D remains unclear. TRBV5-3 is an open reading frame, and its role is uncertain. The V end lost 3 bases, the J end lost 13 bases, and 19 bases lay between the germline ends. This CDR3 is built from 13 residues. The CDR3 spells CARSCGAEPVRYF. The CDR3 region has the DNA TGTGCCAGAAGCTGCGGAGCAGAACCAGTCCGGTACTTC.

The CDR3 spells CASSSGGELFF. Here the CDR3 DNA reads TGTGCCAGCAGCAGTGGGGGGGAGCTGTTTTTT. The J gene is TRBJ2-2, the V gene TRBV21-1. TRBV21-1 is reported as a pseudogene. The CDR3 totals 11 residues.

CDR3 region: CARRPLASLYNEQFF. Here the CDR3 DNA reads TGTGCCAGGAGGCCCCTAGCGAGTCTCTACAATGAGCAGTTCTTC. The chain recombines TRBV7-9 with TRBJ2-1, with D perhaps TRBD2 (6 bases). Germline V gives CDR1 SEHNR, CDR2 FQNEAQ (reference sequence). Deletions cut 9 bases from V and 3 bases from J, with 18 bases between. The CDR3 is 15 amino acids.

The chain combines TRBV9 with TRBJ2-1; the match to TRBD2 covers 10 bases. The CDR3 length is 16 residues. Germline lookup yields CDR1 SGDLS and CDR2 YYNGEE. J was trimmed by 7 bases and V by 0 bases; bases with no gene match: 7. The CDR3, as DNA: TGTGCCAGCAGCGTAGGGGGGACTAGCGTTGGGAATGAGCAGTTCTTC. Amino acid sequence: CASSVGGTSVGNEQFF.

This clone occurred a few times. V and J are TRBV24-1 and TRBJ2-3; D gene unclear. V was pared by 1 base and J by 9 bases, with 4 bases between. Germline lookup yields CDR1 KGHDR and CDR2 SFDVKD. The CDR3 contains 11 residues. The CDR3 sequence is CATSDFDTQYF. CDR3 nucleotides: TGTGCCACCAGTGATTTCGACACGCAGTATTTT.

The chain links TRBV6-6 to TRBJ1-5; D call uncertain. This CDR3 region has 14 residues. Germline CDR1 reads MNHNY; CDR2 reads SVGAGI (reference sequence). V lost 4 bases to trimming and J lost 2 bases, with 9 bases between them. CDR3 coding DNA: TGTGCCAGCAGTTTTCCTACGGGCAATCAGCCCCAGCATTTT. Its translation: CASSFPTGNQPQHF.

On this clone itself: Its ends do not fully match the called genes, so a read error is possible. This chain uses TRBV11-1 with TRBJ2-3; 7 positions agree with TRBD2. CDR3 length equals 16 residues. Germline CDR1 reads SGHAT; CDR2 reads FQDESV (reference sequence). CDR3 DNA: TGTGCCGGCAGCTCCGGGGAGGGAAGGCACACAGATACGCAGTATTTT. It is translated as CAGSSGEGRHTDTQYF.

The chain joins TRBV5-8 to TRBJ1-1, with no clear D. With 0 bases removed from V and 4 bases from J, the gap between germline ends came to 7 bases. CDR1 is SGHTS, CDR2 YDEGEE, per germline. The CDR3 extends over 13 amino acids. Here the CDR3 DNA reads TGTGCCAGCAGCTTGGCGCGCCTCACTGAAGCTTTCTTT. It encodes CASSLARLTEAFF.

This clone has just one count. The rearrangement uses TRBV30 and TRBJ2-3; 9 bases match TRBD2. This CDR3 is built from 15 residues. The ends lost 4 bases at V and 2 bases at J; junction bases unmatched: 7. From germline, CDR1 is GTSNPN and CDR2 SVGIG (reference sequence). The chain's CDR3 is CAWTSGALSTDTQYF. For the CDR3, the DNA is TGTGCCTGGACTAGCGGGGCACTGTCCACAGATACGCAGTATTTT.